One sample yielded the 10 T cell receptor beta chains listed below, sequenced in a study of T cell changes during pregnancy in multiple sclerosis. The repertoire was sequenced with immunoSEQ multiplex PCR; TCRdb's copy has only in-frame clones and lacks some. The sample records 65,000 to 85,000 clones, roughly 93% being singletons. The sequences come from peripheral blood, collected in the third trimester of pregnancy. The receptors originated from a female donor with multiple sclerosis, enrolled in a pregnancy study.

V is TRBV30 and J is TRBJ1-1; D is unresolved. This CDR3 has 15 residues. The germline gives CDR1 GTSNPN, CDR2 SVGIG (reference sequence). V was shortened by 2 bases and J by 3 bases, with 16 bases between the two germline ends. The DNA of the CDR3 is TGTGCCTGGAGTACGAGTTCATGGAGGGACACTGAAGCTTTCTTT. Its protein is CAWSTSSWRDTEAFF.

The chain links TRBV9 to TRBJ1-6; TRBD1 might be the D (5 bases). Germline lookup yields CDR1 SGDLS and CDR2 YYNGEE. The CDR3 loop spans 14 amino acids. The V and J ends lost 4 bases and 6 bases respectively, with 11 bases between them. DNA of the CDR3: TGTGCCAGCAGCCCCCGCAGGGCTAATTCACCCCTCCACTTT. Translating gives CASSPRRANSPLHF.

The V call is TRBV5-1, the J call TRBJ2-5, with 8 nucleotides matching TRBD1. CDR3 length equals 14 residues. Trimming took 3 bases from V and 2 from J; bases not matched to a gene: 3. Germline V gene data show CDR1 as SGHRS and CDR2 as YFSETQ. The CDR3 DNA follows: TGCGCCAGCAGCTCGCGGACAGGGCAAGAGACCCAGTACTTC. It specifies CASSSRTGQETQYF.

The chain carries TRBV11-2 and TRBJ1-5; 10 bases line up with TRBD1. The CDR3 is 15 amino acids. Per the germline V gene, CDR1 is SGHAT and CDR2 is FQNNGV. Trimming cost V 5 bases and J 6 bases; bases outside gene matches: 7. Here the CDR3 reads CASSLGTGEGQPQHF. The CDR3 coding sequence is TGTGCCAGCAGCCTCGGGACAGGGGAGGGTCAGCCCCAGCATTTT.

The V gene is TRBV18, the J gene TRBJ1-2; D possibly corresponds to TRBD1 (5 bases). Germline CDR1 and CDR2: KGHSH and LQKENI. Trimming stripped 5 bases from V and 6 bases from J, with 10 bases between. The CDR3 runs to 12 residues. The DNA for the CDR3 is TGTGCCAGCTCAAGCACGACAGATGGCTACACCTTC. Protein sequence: CASSSTTDGYTF. The variable domain in full, with the rest retrieved from reference TRBV18 and TRBJ1-2, is NAGVMQNPRHLVRRRGQEARLRCSPMKGHSHVYWYRQLPEEGLKFMVYLQKENIIDESGMPKERFSAEFPKEGPSILRIQQVVRGDSAAYFCASSSTTDGYTFGSGTRLTVV.

This clone was seen a handful of times. J is TRBJ2-7 and V is TRBV6-6; 9 nucleotides align to TRBD1. CDR1 is MNHNY and CDR2 is SVGAGI in the germline V gene (reference sequence). This CDR3 has 15 amino acids. J gave up 2 bases and V 0 bases, and 2 bases lay outside the gene matches. The DNA for the CDR3 is TGTGCCAGCAGTTACTCCGGGACAGGGCCCTACGAGCAGTACTTC. Translating it yields CASSYSGTGPYEQYF.

The chain carries TRBV7-2 and TRBJ2-3; 7 positions match TRBD2. The CDR3 covers 15 residues. Germline loops: CDR1 SGHTA, CDR2 FQGNSA. Trimming took 3 bases from V and 7 from J; bases not matched to a gene: 10. CDR3 DNA sequence: TGTGCCAGCAGCTTTGGGGGGGGGAATGGAAATACGCAGTATTTT. It translates to CASSFGGGNGNTQYF.

The chain has TRBV11-2 and TRBJ2-7; D perhaps matches TRBD1 (6 bases). CDR1 and CDR2 (germline): SGHAT, FQNNGV. V lost 5 bases and J lost 7, with 15 bases in between. The CDR3 has 13 residues. In DNA, the CDR3 is TGTGCCAGCAGCAGGGGGAACTCCTGGGAGCAGTACTTC. Its translation: CASSRGNSWEQYF.

This rearrangement joins TRBV5-1 to TRBJ1-2; D is perhaps TRBD1 (5 bases). The CDR3 totals 15 residues. Trimming removed 2 bases at V and 6 bases at J, with 17 bases between. Germline CDR1 reads SGHRS; CDR2 reads YFSETQ. The CDR3 region has the DNA TGCGCCAGCAGCTTAATACCTAGTACAGGTGATGGCTACACCTTC. It yields the protein CASSLIPSTGDGYTF. Together with reference TRBV5-1 and TRBJ1-2, the CDR3 gives the full variable domain: KAGVTQTPRYLIKTRGQQVTLSCSPISGHRSVSWYQQTPGQGLQFLFEYFSETQRNKGNFPGRFSGRQFSNSRSEMNVSTLELGDSALYLCASSLIPSTGDGYTFGSGTRLTVV.

The CDR3 nucleotides read TGTGCCATTCGGACAGGCGACACTGAAGCTTTCTTT. Translating gives CAIRTGDTEAFF. The genes are TRBV5-4 and TRBJ1-1; 7 bases line up with TRBD1. J lost 3 bases, V lost 9 bases, and 5 bases had no gene match. Per germline, CDR1 SGHNT and CDR2 YYREEE (reference sequence). The CDR3 is 12 residues long.